Detailed here is one T cell receptor beta chain. Antigen: not known. Trimming cost V 5 bases and J 0 bases, with 14 bases left between them. Germline CDR1 is SGHDN and CDR2 is FVKESK. The CDR3 is made up of 15 amino acids. These data originate in a study of cytotoxic CD8 clonotypes in ibrutinib-treated CLL. The study's findings and limits: Relative to age-matched healthy donors, clonality at baseline was higher, and it tracked circulating CD8+ T-cell counts.

Depth targeted 1 in 200,000 to 1 in 1 million T cells, averaging 10x coverage per clonotype. The table came from immunoSEQ multiplex PCR; TCRdb's copy has only in-frame clones and leaves some out. In the table there are a few hundred thousand clones, roughly 80% of which are singletons. The chain joins TRBV14 to TRBJ2-7, with D possibly being TRBD2 (7 bases). The sample in question was PBMCs, obtained before ibrutinib treatment. The TCR comes from a human donor with chronic lymphocytic leukemia. The CDR3 loop reads CASSNLGGDSYEQYF. The CDR3 DNA reads as TGTGCCAGCAGCAATTTAGGGGGGGACTCCTACGAGCAGTACTTC.